The text below deals with one TCR beta chain. What it recognizes is unknown. The entry originates in a study of T cell therapy after organ transplantation. Using immunoSEQ multiplex PCR, the repertoire was profiled, and TCRdb retains in-frame clones only, with some absent. The table records around 50,000 clones, roughly 93% of them present only once. With 0 bases removed from V and 8 bases from J, the gap between germline ends came to 14 bases. The CDR3 consists of 14 residues. The germline CDR1 and CDR2 sequences are SGDLS and YYNGEE. Study conclusions and caveats: Both transferred clonotypes and endogenous ones absent from products apparently reconstituted. Low CD8+ T cell yield possibly reduced coverage, hiding nonresponder expansions.

The genes are TRBV9 and TRBJ1-2, with D possibly being TRBD1 (5 bases). This clonotype originated in a human patient who had received a solid organ transplant and had CMV disease. Source: CD8+ T cells from blood, taken before autologous CMV-specific T cell therapy. CDR3 loop: CASSVATRGGGYTF. For the CDR3, the DNA is TGTGCCAGCAGCGTAGCTACTAGGGGTGGGGGCTACACCTTC.